The sequence of this T cell receptor (beta chain) was determined in a study of OX40 agonist ivuxolimab in advanced cancers. About the research overall: A partial response was reached by three patients: one with hepatocellular carcinoma and two with cutaneous melanoma. Whole-study findings and limits: There were, on average, more expanded clones in CD8+ T cells than in CD4+. Several nonresponders also turned out to have low normalized T-cell clonal expansion.

This CDR3 contains 13 residues. Trimming took off 5 bases at V and 2 bases at J, with 10 bases between the two ends. Germline CDR1 and CDR2: SGHTA and FQGTGA. Libraries were prepared by immunoSEQ multiplex PCR; TCRdb keeps only in-frame clonotypes and omits some of them. The sample has approximately 58,000 clones; under 95% are singletons. For this clone: Its antigen is still unknown.

This TCR was recovered from an adult with an advanced solid tumor such as melanoma, head and neck, liver or kidney cancer. This chain joins TRBV7-3 and TRBJ2-7, with D maybe TRBD2 (5 bases). The sample was CD4+ or CD8+ T cells sorted from blood, taken in a trial of the OX40 agonist ivuxolimab. CDR3 amino acids: CASSPGVTYEQYF. Written as DNA, the CDR3 is TGTGCCAGCAGCCCCGGGGTCACCTACGAGCAGTACTTC.